This TCR beta chain was obtained from a study of glioma-infiltrating T cells (dated by TCRdb to about 2016). With regard to the full study: TCR alpha- and beta-chain repertoires were sequenced from glioma tissue, non-neoplastic brain tissue and matched peripheral blood mononuclear cells. To measure how far tissue and blood T-cell populations diverged, each tissue-infiltrating repertoire was compared against the peripheral blood repertoire of the same patient. The paired cohort was made up of three low-grade glioma patients, about 8 primary glioblastoma patients and three non-glioma patients who contributed non-neoplastic brain tissue.

The CDR3, cysteine through phenylalanine, is 12 amino acids long. Only the CDR3 portion is preserved as DNA: 36 bases, with reading frame beginning at the first base. Trimming accounts for 5 bases at V and 5 bases at J, while the number of junction bases matched to no gene is 3. The germline V gene (reference sequence) sets CDR1 to SEHNR and CDR2 to FQNEAQ. What the research found in general, with its limitations: In non-neoplastic patients, VJ-independent divergence between tissue and blood fell below expectation, whereas in all gliomas, and especially in low-grade gliomas, the divergence rose above expectation. Small numbers underpinned the group comparisons: roughly 8 glioblastoma patients, three low-grade glioma patients and three non-neoplastic patients. Tissue and blood shared very few CDR3 sequences, a result attributed to high CDR3 diversity and limited sampling.

TCR alpha and beta CDR3 regions were amplified with the iRepertoire nested amplicon-rescue multiplex PCR (arm-PCR) platform from RNA. For one-step reverse transcription and amplification, roughly 90-400 ng of tissue mRNA or PBMC total RNA was used as input. Following bead purification, Illumina adapters were added by a secondary multiplex PCR, and the libraries were gel-purified between 200 and 400 bp. The libraries contained internal 6-nucleotide barcodes that were used for demultiplexing. Sequencing of libraries was performed on an Illumina MiSeq with 2x220 or 2x250 nucleotide paired-end reads. The study's processing was this. Paired reads were merged with FLASH 1.2.11 and aligned to the GRCh37 human genome with BWA-MEM before extracting TRA and TRB reads. V and J assignment used an IMGT-derived reference of cassette sequences and CDR3 motifs that included pseudogenes. Reads were translated in three frames, and productive CDR3s were defined by a C…FGXG motif without stop codons. A clonotype was defined as a unique combination of a V-J cassette pair and a CDR3 amino acid sequence. Reads were filtered by Hamming distance, thresholded by each sample's sequence error rate in mapped regions. TCRdb took the public reads, trimmed them with fastp at Q25, ran MiXCR for clone calling and kept in-frame beta chains. Each entry merges the rows of one CDR3 protein and shows their most common DNA and genes. TCRdb's processing, not the authors', yielded these V and J calls. For this sample the table gives fewer than 250,000 distinct CDR3 sequences, of which about 31% were detected only once. The ten biggest clones cover 20% of the sample.

A remark on this clonotype: The antigen it binds to is not known. Per-base qualities were not stored, and no clone one base away is much larger.

The receptor chain draws on TRBV7-9 and TRBJ2-7; 7 junctional bases match TRBD2. Sequences were obtained from glioma tissue, nonneoplastic brain tissue, or PBMCs (not recorded which). This clonotype was sampled from a human donor with low-grade glioma or glioblastoma, undergoing nonglioma brain surgery, or in good health (not recorded which). The DNA sequence reads TGTGCCAGCAGCCCTAGCGGAGACGAGCAGTACTTC. This codes for CASSPSGDEQYF.